These 28 T cell receptor beta chains came from one sample sequenced in a study of shared clonotypes between healthy human individuals. Assay: immunoSEQ multiplex PCR; the TCRdb copy retains only in-frame clones and omits some. The data contain approximately 2.5 million clones, 80% to 95% of them singletons. The sequencing sample was made of naive CD4+ T cells from PBMCs. Described subset: CD45RA+ positively selected. Receptors originate from a man aged 18 to 29 in good health. Some clones in this sample may be carry-over from other donors' samples.

The chain recombines TRBV28 with TRBJ2-7, with TRBD2 identical over 11 bases. Germline CDR1 and CDR2: MDHEN and SYDVKM. CDR3 length: 14 amino acids. V dropped 7 bases and J dropped 6; count of bases not matched to a gene: 8. This chain's CDR3 is CASTLGGLAAEQYF. CDR3 nucleotides: TGTGCCAGCACATTAGGGGGACTAGCGGCCGAGCAGTACTTC.

The chain uses TRBV4-1 and TRBJ2-1; tentatively, D is TRBD2 (6 bases). Trimming stripped 3 bases from V and 15 bases from J, with 18 bases between. The CDR3 has 13 amino acids. Germline V CDR1 and CDR2: MGHRA, YSYEKL. The DNA for the CDR3 is TGCGCCAGCAGCCAGGGGGGTCGAGCCGCCCCGTTCTTC. It translates to CASSQGGRAAPFF.

The V call is TRBV6-1, the J call TRBJ2-7; 15 bases map to TRBD2. Germline loops: CDR1 MNHNS, CDR2 SASEGT. V lost 2 bases to trimming and J lost 1 base; unmatched junction nucleotides: 6. The CDR3 is made up of 18 amino acids. The CDR3 protein is CASSEIGTSGRYSYEQYF. The CDR3, as DNA: TGTGCCAGCAGTGAAATTGGGACTAGCGGGAGGTATTCCTACGAGCAGTACTTC.

The chain recombines TRBV6-6 with TRBJ1-4, with D perhaps matching TRBD1 (6 bases). The CDR3 consists of 14 residues. Trimming stripped 6 bases from V and 3 bases from J, with 11 bases between. The germline V gene encodes CDR1 MNHNY and CDR2 SVGAGI (reference sequence). CDR3 DNA: TGTGCCAGCAGCGTACAGGGAGCTAATGAAAAACTGTTTTTT. It codes for CASSVQGANEKLFF.

This clone was seen more than once but under ten times. The rearrangement links TRBV30 to TRBJ1-5; TRBD1 agrees at 8 bases. V gave up 0 bases and J gave up 5 bases; unmatched junction bases: 3. Germline lookup yields CDR1 GTSNPN and CDR2 SVGIG (reference sequence). This CDR3 has 14 amino acids. CDR3 amino acids: CAWSVQGGYQPQHF. CDR3 nucleotides: TGTGCCTGGAGTGTACAGGGGGGCTATCAGCCCCAGCATTTT.

The V and J genes are TRBV10-3 and TRBJ2-5; D uncertain. The DNA end lines up better with TRBJ2-7; the J call may be wrong. CDR3 length: 15 residues. Per germline, CDR1 ENHRY and CDR2 SYGVKD. As DNA, the CDR3 is TGTGCCATCAGTGAGTCTCTGGGGTCCTCCTACGAGCAGTACTTC. It specifies CAISESLGSSYEQYF.

This chain joins TRBV2 and TRBJ2-4; no reliable D call. The germline CDR1 and CDR2 sequences are SNHLY and FYNNEI. This CDR3 contains 15 residues. Trimming left V 3 bases short and J 1 base short, with 10 bases between. CDR3 sequence: CASSDGLGAKNIQYF. CDR3 DNA: TGTGCCAGCAGTGATGGGCTAGGGGCCAAAAACATTCAGTACTTC.

This clone was detected only once. The V call is TRBV6-5, the J call TRBJ1-1, with 11 bases aligning to TRBD1. With V trimmed by 5 bases and J by 10 bases, 9 bases remained unmatched. Germline V CDR1 and CDR2: MNHEY, SVGAGI. The CDR3 length is 14 residues. The CDR3 bases are TGTGCCAGCAGTCCCTATTCCGGGACAGGGGGAGCTTTCTTT. Protein sequence: CASSPYSGTGGAFF.

This chain links TRBV27 with TRBJ2-5; 8 nucleotides agree with TRBD2. Per germline, CDR1 MNHEY and CDR2 SMNVEV (reference sequence). V lost 4 bases, J lost 0 bases, and 4 bases stayed unmatched. This CDR3 region has 15 residues. CDR3 protein: CASSSLAVYQETQYF. The CDR3 DNA follows: TGTGCCAGCAGTTCACTAGCGGTCTACCAAGAGACCCAGTACTTC.

The chain links TRBV18 to TRBJ2-5; TRBD2 is a possible D gene (7 bases). Trimming removed 3 bases from V and 5 bases from J, with 19 bases in between. Germline-derived CDR1 and CDR2 are KGHSH and LQKENI. CDR3 length equals 16 residues. In DNA, the CDR3 is TGTGCCAGCTCACCGAGGGGGGGCAGTTCGACGGAGACCCAGTACTTC. This gives the protein CASSPRGGSSTETQYF.

This sequence joins TRBV11-1 and TRBJ1-1; TRBD1 is a possible D gene (5 bases). The CDR3 loop spans 16 amino acids. Germline V gives CDR1 SGHAT, CDR2 FQDESV (reference sequence). Trimming took 7 bases from V and 2 from J, leaving 20 bases between them. CDR3 region: CASTIGIRGTNTEAFF. CDR3 sequence (DNA): TGTGCCAGCACCATCGGGATCCGGGGGACCAACACTGAAGCTTTCTTT.

Of note for this clone: Distinct nucleotide sequences in the sample also encode this CDR3. The CDR3: CASSFQGNTEAFF. CDR3 coding DNA: TGTGCCAGCAGCTTCCAGGGTAACACTGAAGCTTTCTTT. The rearrangement joins TRBV7-2 to TRBJ1-1; tentative D call: TRBD1 (5 bases). V was cut by 3 bases and J by 2 bases, with 7 bases left in between. The CDR3 extends over 13 amino acids. Germline V CDR1 and CDR2: SGHTA, FQGNSA.

J is TRBJ1-1 and V is TRBV27; D is unclear. The CDR3 length is 14 residues. Germline V gene data show CDR1 as MNHEY and CDR2 as SMNVEV (reference sequence). V was trimmed by 9 bases and J by 1 base, leaving 15 bases between them. CDR3 DNA sequence: TGTGCCAGTCGACCCGTACGACCGAACACTGAAGCTTTCTTT. This translates into CASRPVRPNTEAFF.

The chain employs TRBV9 and TRBJ1-3, with TRBD1 matching over 7 bases. Germline CDR1 and CDR2: SGDLS and YYNGEE. The CDR3 is 15 residues long. Trimming at V came to 4 bases and at J to 0 bases, leaving 4 bases not matched to a gene. CDR3 residues: CASSSRTGSGNTIYF. CDR3 in DNA: TGTGCCAGCAGCTCACGGACAGGCTCTGGAAACACCATATATTTT.

A single count supports this clone. The chain links TRBV5-1 to TRBJ1-1; TRBD1 might be the D (5 bases). V was cut by 4 bases and J by 0 bases, with 13 bases left in between. The germline gives CDR1 SGHRS, CDR2 YFSETQ. This CDR3 comprises 15 residues. The CDR3 coding sequence is TGCGCCAGCAGCCCCTATCCGGACATGAACACTGAAGCTTTCTTT. Amino acids: CASSPYPDMNTEAFF.

The rearrangement uses TRBV19 and TRBJ2-1; 9 bases are a match to TRBD2. V shed 7 bases, J shed 8 bases, and the junction held 12 bases outside the gene matches. CDR3 size: 15 residues. From germline, CDR1 is LNHDA and CDR2 SQIVND (reference sequence). Written as DNA, the CDR3 is TGTGCCAGTACGGCCAGGGCGGGAGGGTACCATGAGCAGTTCTTC. Its protein is CASTARAGGYHEQFF.

The gene calls are TRBV5-1 and TRBJ2-2; D unclear. The germline CDR1 and CDR2 sequences are SGHRS and YFSETQ. CDR3 length: 17 amino acids. V was pared by 4 bases and J by 2 bases, with 18 bases between. Written as DNA, the CDR3 is TGCGCCAGCAGCCCATATAGTGTCCGGCCCAACACCGGGGAGCTGTTTTTT. Protein: CASSPYSVRPNTGELFF.

The J gene is TRBJ1-2, the V gene TRBV14; the D gene is possibly TRBD1 (5 bases). CDR1 is SGHDN, CDR2 FVKESK, per germline. Trimming removed 5 bases at V and 8 bases at J, with 12 bases between. CDR3 size: 12 residues. CDR3 coding DNA: TGTGCCAGCAGCTTATCAGGGAGCGGCTACACCTTC. It is translated as CASSLSGSGYTF.

This rearrangement joins TRBV2 to TRBJ2-5; 7 bases match TRBD2. CDR3 length: 15 amino acids. Trimming took 3 bases from V and 8 from J; bases not matched to a gene: 12. Germline V gives CDR1 SNHLY, CDR2 FYNNEI. CDR3 protein: CASSDIARLASTQYF. Written as DNA, the CDR3 is TGTGCCAGCAGTGATATAGCCCGACTAGCTTCCACCCAGTACTTC. The complete variable domain, with remaining parts taken from reference TRBV2 and TRBJ2-5, reads EPEVTQTPSHQVTQMGQEVILRCVPISNHLYFYWYRQILGQKVEFLVSFYNNEISEKSEIFDDQFSVERPDGSNFTLKIRSTKLEDSAMYFCASSDIARLASTQYFGPGTRLLVL.

The chain has TRBV7-9 and TRBJ1-1; TRBD1 might be the D (6 bases). There are 14 residues in the CDR3. Germline V gene sequence: CDR1 SEHNR, CDR2 FQNEAQ (reference sequence). Trimming removed 1 base from V and 5 bases from J, with 11 bases in between. CDR3: CASSLVTGATEAFF. The CDR3 DNA follows: TGTGCCAGCAGCTTAGTAACGGGGGCGACTGAAGCTTTCTTT.

The J gene is TRBJ2-1, the V gene TRBV5-4, with 7 nucleotides matching TRBD2. V shed 2 bases and J 8 bases; nucleotides not matched to a gene: 10. Germline V CDR1 and CDR2: SGHNT, YYREEE (reference sequence). The CDR3 has 15 amino acids. The chain's CDR3 is CASSLSSGPSDEQFF. The CDR3, as DNA: TGTGCCAGCAGCTTATCTAGCGGACCGTCTGATGAGCAGTTCTTC.

Notes on this clone: Other DNA sequences in the same sample also yield this CDR3. V gene TRBV7-2 combines with J gene TRBJ1-2; D may be TRBD1 (5 bases). The CDR3 loop spans 13 amino acids. CDR1 is SGHTA, CDR2 FQGNSA, per germline. Trimming left V 3 bases short and J 3 bases short, with 8 bases between. Written as DNA, the CDR3 is TGTGCCAGCAGCTTTGGAGGGGACTATGGCTACACCTTC. Protein product: CASSFGGDYGYTF.

V gene TRBV2 combines with J gene TRBJ1-4; D is unclear. The germline gives CDR1 SNHLY, CDR2 FYNNEI. The germline V and J ends were trimmed by 7 bases and 0 bases, with 12 bases remaining between them. The CDR3 is 15 residues long. CDR3 nucleotides: TGTGCCAGCACAACCCGGGGAGCAACTAATGAAAAACTGTTTTTT. It translates to CASTTRGATNEKLFF.

The genes are TRBV11-2 and TRBJ2-7; D uncertain. This CDR3 is built from 14 residues. Germline values: CDR1 SGHAT, CDR2 FQNNGV. V lost 3 bases, J lost 2 bases, and 11 bases lay in between. In DNA form, the CDR3 reads TGTGCCAGCAGCTTCGCAGATGGGGCCTACGAGCAGTACTTC. It translates to CASSFADGAYEQYF.

The sample holds one count of this clone. Additional DNA sequences in this sample encode the identical CDR3. Here the CDR3 reads CASRSGSYEQYF. CDR3 nucleotides: TGTGCCAGCCGTTCAGGATCCTACGAGCAGTACTTC. The chain couples TRBV6-5 to TRBJ2-7; D is unclear. The CDR3 is made up of 12 amino acids. V gave up 8 bases and J gave up 1 base, with 9 bases separating them. The germline gives CDR1 MNHEY, CDR2 SVGAGI.

The chain couples TRBV19 to TRBJ2-7; 12 nucleotides line up with TRBD2. With 5 bases clipped from V and 2 bases from J, the junction kept 10 bases outside the gene matches. Germline V gene sequence: CDR1 LNHDA, CDR2 SQIVND (reference sequence). This CDR3 spans 17 amino acids. The CDR3 loop reads CASSLRTSGTKTYEQYF. The CDR3 bases are TGTGCCAGTAGTCTCCGGACTAGCGGGACCAAAACCTACGAGCAGTACTTC.

The V call is TRBV28, the J call TRBJ2-1; D call uncertain. Between the trimmed V and J ends, which lost 3 bases and 5 bases, there was a span of 20 bases. The CDR3 is 17 amino acids. Per the germline V gene, CDR1 is MDHEN and CDR2 is SYDVKM. This chain's CDR3 is CASSFPLMEPSDNEQFF. Written as DNA, the CDR3 is TGTGCCAGCAGTTTCCCCCTCATGGAGCCGTCAGACAATGAGCAGTTCTTC.

V usage is TRBV25-1 and J usage is TRBJ1-2, with 9 positions matching TRBD1. CDR3 length equals 15 residues. The V and J ends lost 8 bases and 8 bases, in that order; junction bases with no gene match: 15. In germline, CDR1 is MGHDK, CDR2 SYGVNS. The CDR3 DNA reads TGTGCCAGCTATGCCCTCGGACAGGGGAAGGGAGGCTACACCTTC. Translated, it gives CASYALGQGKGGYTF.